This T cell receptor (beta chain) was sequenced in a study of CD8 T cells in Susac syndrome. Sequencing of TCR beta covered CD8+ and CD4+ T cells obtained from blood. Reverse transcription of roughly 0.45 to 1 ug RNA was performed with random hexamers. The method of amplification for TCR beta CDR3 was immunoSEQ multiplex PCR, covering 54 Vbeta and 13 Jbeta. TCRdb independently ran MiXCR on the immunoSEQ multiplex PCR reads; one entry per CDR3 protein. In the table there are 250,000 to 300,000 distinct CDR3 sequences, almost 85% of which are singletons. This CDR3 spans 17 amino acids. V gave up 2 bases and J gave up 8 bases; unmatched junction bases: 14. Germline assignment: CDR1 MNHEY and CDR2 SVGEGT.

This sequence originates from a human donor with multiple sclerosis. Sequenced sample: CD8+ T cells from PBMCs. This chain uses TRBV6-2 or TRBV6-3 with TRBJ2-1; 8 nucleotides agree with TRBD2. The CDR3, as DNA: TGTGCCAGCAGTTACCTCCCGGGTAGCGGGAATTTCGATGAGCAGTTCTTC. Residues: CASSYLPGSGNFDEQFF.